A selection of T cell receptor beta chains follows, all from one sample in a study of human T cells and chemical hapten exposure. One entry per CDR3 protein, called by TCRdb with MiXCR from the RACE reads. The sample comprises about 120,000 distinct CDR3 sequences, approximately 10% of which are singletons, and 2.4% rests with the top ten. Here the sequenced sample was whole blood, taken in connection with sensitization to the hapten diphenylcyclopropenone (DPC). These receptors were taken from a woman aged 50 to 65 with alopecia areata. Some clones in this sample may be carry-over from other donors' samples. Both conserved end residues are part of each CDR3. A D gene is named only where the DNA matches it firmly. Clone size is stated in some rows and not others, as once, few, many or a class when expanded.

V: TRBV5-1; size: many; J: TRBJ2-6; D: -; DNA: TGCGCCAGCAGCTTGCTGGAAACTGGGGCCAACGTCCTGACTTTC; CDR3: CASSLLETGANVLTF
V: TRBV2; size: few; J: TRBJ2-7; D: -; DNA: TGTGCCAGCACAGGTAGCGAGACCTACGAGCAGTACTTC; CDR3: CASTGSETYEQYF
V: TRBV7-8; size: few; J: TRBJ1-5; D: TRBD1; DNA: TGTGCCAGCAGCTCATGGACAGGGGCTCAGCCCCAGCATTTT; CDR3: CASSSWTGAQPQHF
V: TRBV7-2; size: many; J: TRBJ1-5; D: TRBD1; DNA: TGTGCCAGCAGCCCCACAGGGGCGAGAAGCAATCAGCCCCAGCATTTT; CDR3: CASSPTGARSNQPQHF
V: TRBV6-1; size: many; J: TRBJ1-5; D: -; DNA: TGTGCCAGCGCTGAGCAGCCCCAGCATTTT; CDR3: CASAEQPQHF
V: TRBV5-1; size: -; J: TRBJ1-3; D: -; DNA: TGCGCCAGCAGTTTCGGGGGCCGTGGTGGAAACACCATATATTTT; CDR3: CASSFGGRGGNTIYF
V: TRBV28; size: many; J: TRBJ2-3; D: TRBD1; DNA: TGTGCCAGCAGTCTACGACAGGGGAGCACAGATACGCAGTATTTT; CDR3: CASSLRQGSTDTQYF
V: TRBV14; size: few; J: TRBJ2-5; D: -; DNA: TGTGCCAGCAGCCAAGAAGAGACCCAGTACTTC; CDR3: CASSQEETQYF
V: TRBV2; size: -; J: TRBJ2-6; D: TRBD1; DNA: TGTGCCAGCAGCGACAGGGCCTCTGGGGCCAACGTCCTGACTTTC; CDR3: CASSDRASGANVLTF
V: TRBV7-2; size: few; J: TRBJ1-5; D: -; DNA: TGTGCCAGCAGCTTAGGAGGAGGGTCCGCTAGCAATCAGCCCCAGCATTTT; CDR3: CASSLGGGSASNQPQHF
V: TRBV12-3/TRBV12-4; size: few; J: TRBJ2-7; D: -; DNA: TGTGCCAGCAGTCCCCCCGGGACCACCTACGAGCAGTACTTC; CDR3: CASSPPGTTYEQYF
V: TRBV9; size: -; J: TRBJ2-1; D: TRBD1; DNA: TGTGCCAGCAGCCCAGGGGGAGTTTCCCTTTTCGATGAGCAGTTCTTC; CDR3: CASSPGGVSLFDEQFF
V: TRBV2; size: -; J: TRBJ2-7; D: TRBD2; DNA: TGTGCCAGCACCCAAGGAGCGGGGACCTACGAGCAGTACTTC; CDR3: CASTQGAGTYEQYF
V: TRBV6-1; size: -; J: TRBJ1-5; D: -; DNA: TGTGCCAGCAGTGAACGGGGCAATCAGCCCCAGCATTTT; CDR3: CASSERGNQPQHF
V: TRBV6-6; size: -; J: TRBJ1-4; D: -; DNA: TGTGCCACCAACCCGACAGCGACCCATGAAAAACTGTTTTTT; CDR3: CATNPTATHEKLFF
V: TRBV9; size: many; J: TRBJ2-3; D: TRBD2; DNA: TGTGCCAGCAGCGTAGTTAGCGGGGGCACAGATACGCAGTATTTT; CDR3: CASSVVSGGTDTQYF
V: TRBV9; size: many; J: TRBJ1-4; D: -; DNA: TGTGCCAGCAGCGTAGACGGTGAAAAACTGTTTTTT; CDR3: CASSVDGEKLFF
V: TRBV10-3; size: -; J: TRBJ2-2; D: TRBD1; DNA: TGTGCCTCGACCTCCGGGACAGGGGGCACCGGGGAGCTGTTTTTT; CDR3: CASTSGTGGTGELFF
V: TRBV2; size: -; J: TRBJ1-5; D: -; DNA: TGTGCCAGCAGTGAAGCGAGGGGTCCGGGCAATCAGCCCCAGCATTTT; CDR3: CASSEARGPGNQPQHF
V: TRBV3-1; size: few; J: TRBJ2-7; D: TRBD2; DNA: TGTGCCAGCAGCCCTTGGACTAGCGGTACCTACGAGCAGTACTTC; CDR3: CASSPWTSGTYEQYF
V: TRBV5-6; size: many; J: TRBJ2-3; D: -; DNA: TGTGCCAGCAGGTACTTCCGACAGCGCACAGATACGCAGTATTTT; CDR3: CASRYFRQRTDTQYF
V: TRBV12-3/TRBV12-4; size: -; J: TRBJ2-2; D: -; DNA: TGTGCCAGCAGTACTCGGACAGTTAACACCGGGGAGGTGTTTTTT; CDR3: CASSTRTVNTGEVFF
V: TRBV7-8; size: -; J: TRBJ2-1; D: TRBD2; DNA: TGTGCCAGCAGTCCGACTAGCGGGATAGGGGGTGAGCAGTTCTTC; CDR3: CASSPTSGIGGEQFF
V: TRBV3-1; size: few; J: TRBJ1-5; D: -; DNA: TGTGCCAGCAGCCAAGCACATAGCAATCAGCCCCAGCATTTT; CDR3: CASSQAHSNQPQHF
V: TRBV5-1; size: few; J: TRBJ2-3; D: TRBD1; DNA: TGCGCCAGCAGCTGGCCGGGACAGCCTGATACGCAGTATTTT; CDR3: CASSWPGQPDTQYF
V: TRBV6-1; size: many; J: TRBJ1-1; D: -; DNA: TGTGCCAGCAGTGAAGCGAAGAACACTGAAGCTTTCTTT; CDR3: CASSEAKNTEAFF
V: TRBV28; size: -; J: TRBJ2-1; D: TRBD2; DNA: TGTGCCAGCAGCGTGCGGGGAGCGGGAGAGGATGAGCAGTTCTTC; CDR3: CASSVRGAGEDEQFF
V: TRBV3-1; size: few; J: TRBJ2-7; D: TRBD2; DNA: TGTGCCAGCAGCCAGCTGACGGGACTAGCGGGGGGGGCCTACGAGCAGTACTTC; CDR3: CASSQLTGLAGGAYEQYF
V: TRBV6-2/TRBV6-3; size: few; J: TRBJ2-3; D: -; DNA: TGTGCCAGCAGTCAAGCATTAGGGGATACGCAGTATTTT; CDR3: CASSQALGDTQYF